Below, one T cell receptor (beta chain) is given with its context. The record originates from a study of human T cells and chemical hapten exposure. Time point of the sample: pre-sensitization, week 0. Treatment given: therapeutic diphenylcyclopropenone sensitization with weekly scalp DPC. How the authors handled the data: Sample TCR totals centred on a median of about 92,000, ranging about 20,000 to 700,000. TCRdb used MiXCR to reprocess the RACE reads, holding one entry per CDR3 protein. For this entry, the V and J calls and clone size follow TCRdb and not the study's own pipeline. The table records roughly 100,000 distinct CDR3 sequences, roughly 10% of them present only once. CDR1 and CDR2 (germline): MNHNS, SASEGT. V lost 8 bases to trimming and J lost 5 bases, with 12 bases between them. The CDR3 is made up of 13 amino acids.

This material consisted of whole blood, taken in connection with sensitization to the hapten diphenylcyclopropenone (DPC). This receptor was taken from a woman aged 55 to 70 with alopecia areata. Some clones in this sample may be carry-over from other donors' samples. The chain has TRBV6-1 and TRBJ1-4; D is uncertain. The CDR3 loop reads CASRWAANEKLFF. CDR3 bases: TGTGCCAGCCGGTGGGCAGCCAATGAAAAACTGTTTTTT.